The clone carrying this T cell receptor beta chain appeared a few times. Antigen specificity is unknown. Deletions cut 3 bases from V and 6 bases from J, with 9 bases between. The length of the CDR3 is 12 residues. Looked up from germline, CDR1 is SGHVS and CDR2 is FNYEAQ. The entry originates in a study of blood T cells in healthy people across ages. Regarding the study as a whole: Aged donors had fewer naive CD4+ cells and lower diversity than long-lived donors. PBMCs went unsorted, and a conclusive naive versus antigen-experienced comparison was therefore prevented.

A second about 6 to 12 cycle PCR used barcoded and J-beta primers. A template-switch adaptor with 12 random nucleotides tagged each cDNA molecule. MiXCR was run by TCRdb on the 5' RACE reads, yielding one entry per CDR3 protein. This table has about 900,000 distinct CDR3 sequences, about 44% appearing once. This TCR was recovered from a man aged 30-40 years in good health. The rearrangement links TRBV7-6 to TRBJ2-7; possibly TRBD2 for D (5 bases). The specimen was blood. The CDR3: CASSFNGGEQYF. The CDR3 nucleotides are TGTGCCAGCAGCTTTAATGGAGGCGAGCAGTACTTC.